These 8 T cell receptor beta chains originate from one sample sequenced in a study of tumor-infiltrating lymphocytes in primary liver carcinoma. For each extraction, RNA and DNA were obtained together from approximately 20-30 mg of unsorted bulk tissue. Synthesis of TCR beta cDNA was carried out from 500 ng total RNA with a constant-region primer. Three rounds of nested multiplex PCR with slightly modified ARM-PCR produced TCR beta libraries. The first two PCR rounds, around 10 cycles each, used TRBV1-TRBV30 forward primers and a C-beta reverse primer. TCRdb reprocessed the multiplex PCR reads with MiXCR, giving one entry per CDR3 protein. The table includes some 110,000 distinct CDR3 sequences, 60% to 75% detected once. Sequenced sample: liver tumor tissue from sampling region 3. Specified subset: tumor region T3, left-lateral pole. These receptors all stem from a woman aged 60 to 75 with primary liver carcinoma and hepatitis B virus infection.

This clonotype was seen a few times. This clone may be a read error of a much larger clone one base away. CDR3 sequence (DNA): TGCGCCAGCAGCTTGGGACCGACTGGAAATGAGCAGTTCTTC. Protein sequence: CASSLGPTGNEQFF. The J gene is TRBJ2-1, the V gene TRBV5-1; D uncertain. There are 14 residues in the CDR3. V gave up 0 bases and J gave up 7 bases, with 11 bases separating them. The germline V gene encodes CDR1 SGHRS and CDR2 YFSETQ.

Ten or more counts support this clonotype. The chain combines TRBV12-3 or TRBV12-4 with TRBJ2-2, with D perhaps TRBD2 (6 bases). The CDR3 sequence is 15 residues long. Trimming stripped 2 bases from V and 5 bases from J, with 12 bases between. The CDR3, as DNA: TGTGCCAGCAGTTTAACGGGAGTCCAAACCGGGGAGCTGTTTTTT. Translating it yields CASSLTGVQTGELFF.

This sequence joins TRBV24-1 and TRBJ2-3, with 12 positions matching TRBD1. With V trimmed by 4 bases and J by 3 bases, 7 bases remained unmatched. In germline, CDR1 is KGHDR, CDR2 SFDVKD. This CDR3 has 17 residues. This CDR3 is CATSDPGTGGRTDTQYF. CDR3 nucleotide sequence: TGTGCCACCAGTGACCCCGGGACAGGGGGCCGGACAGATACGCAGTATTTT.

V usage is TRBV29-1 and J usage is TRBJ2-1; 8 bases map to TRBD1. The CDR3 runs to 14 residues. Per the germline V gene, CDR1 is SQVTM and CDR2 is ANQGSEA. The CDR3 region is CRERTGRSYNEQFF. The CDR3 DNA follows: TGCAGGGAGAGGACAGGGCGATCCTACAATGAGCAGTTCTTC.

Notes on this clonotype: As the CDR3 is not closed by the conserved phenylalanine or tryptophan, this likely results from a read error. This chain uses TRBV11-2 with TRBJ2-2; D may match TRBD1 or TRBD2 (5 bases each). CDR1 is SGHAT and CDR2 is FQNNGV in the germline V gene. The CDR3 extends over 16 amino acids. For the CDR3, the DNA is TGTGCCAGCAGCGCAGGACACTCCTCGAACACCGGGGAACTGTTTCTT. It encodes CASSAGHSSNTGELFL.

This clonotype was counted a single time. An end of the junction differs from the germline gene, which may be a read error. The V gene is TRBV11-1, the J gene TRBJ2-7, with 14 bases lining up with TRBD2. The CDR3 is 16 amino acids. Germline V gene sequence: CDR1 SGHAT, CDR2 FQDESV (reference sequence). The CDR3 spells CASSSRTSGRRDEQYF. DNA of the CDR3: TGTGCCAGTAGCTCCCGGACTAGCGGGAGGAGGGACGAGCAGTACTTC.

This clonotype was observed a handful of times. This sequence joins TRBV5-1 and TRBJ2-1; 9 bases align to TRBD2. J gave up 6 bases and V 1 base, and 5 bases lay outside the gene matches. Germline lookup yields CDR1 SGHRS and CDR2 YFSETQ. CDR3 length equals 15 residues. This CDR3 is CASSLQAGGRNEQFF. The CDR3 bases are TGCGCCAGCAGCTTGCAGGCGGGAGGGCGCAATGAGCAGTTCTTC.

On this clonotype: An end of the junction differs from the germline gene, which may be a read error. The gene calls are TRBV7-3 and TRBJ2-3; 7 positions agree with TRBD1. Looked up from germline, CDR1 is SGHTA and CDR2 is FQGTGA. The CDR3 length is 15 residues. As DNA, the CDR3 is TGTGCCAGCAACTTAACGGGACAGCGCACAGATACGCAGTATTTT. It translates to CASNLTGQRTDTQYF.